Sequencing of this T cell receptor beta chain was carried out in a study of blood T cell repertoires in COVID-19. As for the study in general: Sample material is recorded as cDNA or gDNA derived from T cells, B-cell-depleted T cells, or PBMCs.

V lost 6 bases to trimming and J lost 0 bases; unmatched junction nucleotides: 6. The germline V gene has CDR1 KGHSH and CDR2 LQKENI. The CDR3 contains 15 residues. Authors' analysis steps: Reference gene primer amplification yielded estimated nucleated cell counts. Assay used: immunoSEQ multiplex PCR; TCRdb lists only in-frame clones, some missing. V, J and clone size derive from that table, while D and trimming were established from the DNA sequence. The data show hundreds of thousands of clones, with around 87% seen just once and around 1.9% held by the top ten. The sequenced material came from PBMCs or T cells enriched from blood (not recorded which). The origin of this receptor is a man aged 40-49 years in a cohort exposed to, infected with or recovered from COVID-19 (not recorded which). V usage is TRBV18 and J usage is TRBJ2-7; 9 bases are a match to TRBD1. DNA of the CDR3: TGTGCCAGCTCCCTGGGACAGGGAAGCTCCTACGAGCAGTACTTC. It specifies CASSLGQGSSYEQYF.